These T cell receptor beta chains were read from a single sample in a study of shared clonotypes between healthy human individuals. Clones were sequenced by immunoSEQ multiplex PCR, and TCRdb holds only the in-frame ones, with some missing. The profile covers 500,000 to 650,000 clones, with roughly four fifths appearing a single time and 12% taken by the ten largest. What was sequenced was PBMCs. The receptor source for this set is a woman aged 40 to 50 in good health. Some clones in this sample may be carry-over from other donors' samples. Each CDR3 is given with its conserved first and last residue. The D gene is left open where the match is weak. Expanded clones get a size class; other rows say once, few or many, or leave the size out.

j_call: TRBJ2-3; v_call: TRBV9; d_call: TRBD2; clone_size: .; cdr3_nt: TGTGCCAGCAGTGCCCTAGCGGCCAGCACAGATACGCAGTATTTT; cdr3_aa: CASSALAASTDTQYF
j_call: TRBJ2-7; v_call: TRBV7-9; d_call: .; clone_size: .; cdr3_nt: TGTGCCAGCAGCTTACAGGGGGGGCTCGACGAGCAGTACTTC; cdr3_aa: CASSLQGGLDEQYF
j_call: TRBJ1-4; v_call: TRBV11-3; d_call: .; clone_size: .; cdr3_nt: TGTGCCAGCAGCTTAGGGATGGTCTTGAGGGAAAAACTGTTTTTT; cdr3_aa: CASSLGMVLREKLFF
j_call: TRBJ2-7; v_call: TRBV30; d_call: .; clone_size: .; cdr3_nt: TGTGCCTGGAAGAGGGATGAGCAGTACTTC; cdr3_aa: CAWKRDEQYF
j_call: TRBJ2-2; v_call: TRBV7-3; d_call: TRBD1; clone_size: .; cdr3_nt: TGTGCCAGCAGCTTACAGGGGGCTAGGAGCACCGGGGAGCTGTTTTTT; cdr3_aa: CASSLQGARSTGELFF
j_call: TRBJ1-1; v_call: TRBV7-3; d_call: .; clone_size: .; cdr3_nt: TGTGCCAGCAGCCAAAATATGAACACTGAAGCTTTCTTT; cdr3_aa: CASSQNMNTEAFF
j_call: TRBJ2-5; v_call: TRBV2; d_call: .; clone_size: .; cdr3_nt: TGTGCCAGCAGTGAAGCGTCTGGCATCCGGACCCAGTACTTC; cdr3_aa: CASSEASGIRTQYF
j_call: TRBJ2-7; v_call: TRBV9; d_call: TRBD1; clone_size: few; cdr3_nt: TGTGCCAGCAGCAAACGGGACAGCTCCTACGAGCAGTACTTC; cdr3_aa: CASSKRDSSYEQYF
j_call: TRBJ2-2; v_call: TRBV6-5; d_call: .; clone_size: .; cdr3_nt: TGTGCCAGCAAGACAGGGAGGGTGGACACCGGGGAGCTGTTTTTT; cdr3_aa: CASKTGRVDTGELFF
j_call: TRBJ1-1; v_call: TRBV7-9; d_call: .; clone_size: few; cdr3_nt: TGTGCCAGCAGCTTCCGGGGGCCGGGCACTGAAGCTTTCTTT; cdr3_aa: CASSFRGPGTEAFF
j_call: TRBJ2-7; v_call: TRBV5-4; d_call: .; clone_size: .; cdr3_nt: TGTGCCAGCAGCTCCAGACAGGACCGGGAGCAGTACTTC; cdr3_aa: CASSSRQDREQYF
j_call: TRBJ2-1; v_call: TRBV9; d_call: TRBD2; clone_size: .; cdr3_nt: TGTGCCAGCAGCCCACTTCCTTCGCGGGGGGGGAATGAGCAGTTCTTC; cdr3_aa: CASSPLPSRGGNEQFF
j_call: TRBJ2-1; v_call: TRBV28; d_call: TRBD2; clone_size: .; cdr3_nt: TGTGCCAGCAGGCCAGGACTAGCGGGAGCGTCCGTTGAGCAGTTCTTC; cdr3_aa: CASRPGLAGASVEQFF
j_call: TRBJ2-7; v_call: TRBV30; d_call: .; clone_size: .; cdr3_nt: TGTGCCTGGAGAAGGGGCTCTCTCTACGAGCAGTACTTC; cdr3_aa: CAWRRGSLYEQYF
j_call: TRBJ2-1; v_call: TRBV28; d_call: TRBD1; clone_size: .; cdr3_nt: TGTGCCAGCAGTTCATACGGACAGGGGACCCACAATGAGCAGTTCTTC; cdr3_aa: CASSSYGQGTHNEQFF
j_call: TRBJ1-1; v_call: TRBV4-3; d_call: .; clone_size: few; cdr3_nt: TGCGCCAGCAGCCAAGATAGGGCAGCCATGAACACTGAAGCTTTCTTT; cdr3_aa: CASSQDRAAMNTEAFF
j_call: TRBJ1-3; v_call: TRBV29-1; d_call: .; clone_size: .; cdr3_nt: TGCAGCGCCTCGGAGGGGAGCACTGGAAACACCATATATTTT; cdr3_aa: CSASEGSTGNTIYF
j_call: TRBJ1-5; v_call: TRBV27; d_call: .; clone_size: .; cdr3_nt: TGTGCCAGCAGTTTAGGATCCCTAAACAATCAGCCCCAGCATTTT; cdr3_aa: CASSLGSLNNQPQHF
j_call: TRBJ2-2; v_call: TRBV6-4; d_call: .; clone_size: .; cdr3_nt: TGTGCCAGCAAGGCCGGGGTGAACACCGGGGAGCTGTTTTTT; cdr3_aa: CASKAGVNTGELFF
j_call: TRBJ2-1; v_call: TRBV10-2; d_call: TRBD2; clone_size: once; cdr3_nt: TGCGCCAGCAGCACTAGCGGCCTTTACAATGAGCAGTTCTTC; cdr3_aa: CASSTSGLYNEQFF
j_call: TRBJ1-1; v_call: TRBV28; d_call: .; clone_size: few; cdr3_nt: TGTGCCAGCAGCTCCCCCCACAGGGAAGACACTGAAGCTGTCTTT; cdr3_aa: CASSSPHREDTEAVF
j_call: TRBJ2-7; v_call: TRBV29-1; d_call: TRBD2; clone_size: .; cdr3_nt: TGCAGCGCCATAGGCGGGACTAGGAACTACGAGCAGTACTTC; cdr3_aa: CSAIGGTRNYEQYF
j_call: TRBJ2-2; v_call: TRBV6-6; d_call: .; clone_size: .; cdr3_nt: TGTGCCAGCGGGTCAGGGACGGACACCGGTGAGCTGTTTTTT; cdr3_aa: CASGSGTDTGELFF
j_call: TRBJ1-1; v_call: TRBV5-4; d_call: .; clone_size: once; cdr3_nt: TGTGCCAGCAGCCCGTACTCAGGGAGCTACACTGAAGCTTTCTTT; cdr3_aa: CASSPYSGSYTEAFF
j_call: TRBJ2-1; v_call: TRBV5-4; d_call: TRBD2; clone_size: .; cdr3_nt: TGTGCCGGCACCCCCGGGACTAGCGCTTACAATGAGCAGTTCTTC; cdr3_aa: CAGTPGTSAYNEQFF
j_call: TRBJ2-3; v_call: TRBV5-8; d_call: .; clone_size: .; cdr3_nt: TGTGCCAGCAGCTTGATCCCGCCAGCCCAAGATACGCAGTATTTT; cdr3_aa: CASSLIPPAQDTQYF
j_call: TRBJ2-1; v_call: TRBV9; d_call: TRBD1; clone_size: .; cdr3_nt: TGTGCCAGCAGCCACCCGGGTGTCGGGACAGGGTACAATGAGCAGTTCTTC; cdr3_aa: CASSHPGVGTGYNEQFF
j_call: TRBJ2-3; v_call: TRBV6-4; d_call: .; clone_size: .; cdr3_nt: TGTGCCAGCAGTGTAGAGTGGAGGGGGGACACAGATACGCAGTATTTT; cdr3_aa: CASSVEWRGDTDTQYF
j_call: TRBJ2-7; v_call: TRBV11-3; d_call: TRBD1; clone_size: .; cdr3_nt: TGTGCCAGCAGCCAAGGGAGGACAGGGGTGTACGAGCAGTACTTC; cdr3_aa: CASSQGRTGVYEQYF
j_call: TRBJ1-1; v_call: TRBV7-2; d_call: .; clone_size: .; cdr3_nt: TGTGCCAGCAGCTCGCTGGGTCTCCAAGGCACTGAAGCTTTCTTT; cdr3_aa: CASSSLGLQGTEAFF
j_call: TRBJ1-1; v_call: TRBV19; d_call: .; clone_size: .; cdr3_nt: TGTGCCAGTAGGGTGAGGCGGGACACTGAAGCTTTCTTT; cdr3_aa: CASRVRRDTEAFF
j_call: TRBJ2-5; v_call: TRBV4-2; d_call: TRBD2; clone_size: .; cdr3_nt: TGTGCCAGCAGCCAAGAACCCCGCGGGGGAGCGGGACGCCAAGAGACCCAGTACTTC; cdr3_aa: CASSQEPRGGAGRQETQYF
j_call: TRBJ2-7; v_call: TRBV10-2; d_call: .; clone_size: .; cdr3_nt: TGCGCCAGCAGTGAGCTGGGGATCTACGAGCAGTACTTC; cdr3_aa: CASSELGIYEQYF
j_call: TRBJ2-5; v_call: TRBV5-1; d_call: TRBD1; clone_size: .; cdr3_nt: TGCGCCAGCAGCGGGGTGGTGGGACAGGGCGGAAAGACCCAGTACTTC; cdr3_aa: CASSGVVGQGGKTQYF
j_call: TRBJ2-5; v_call: TRBV30; d_call: TRBD2; clone_size: .; cdr3_nt: TGTGCCTGGGCGTTGGGACTAGCGGGGCAGGAGACCCAGTACTTC; cdr3_aa: CAWALGLAGQETQYF
j_call: TRBJ1-5; v_call: TRBV5-5; d_call: .; clone_size: .; cdr3_nt: TGTGCCAGCAGCCCCGTAAGCCATAGCAATCAGCCCCAGCATTTT; cdr3_aa: CASSPVSHSNQPQHF
j_call: TRBJ2-7; v_call: TRBV27; d_call: TRBD2; clone_size: .; cdr3_nt: TGTGCCAGCAGTATGGGGACTAGCGGGGTTGGCGAGCAGTACTTC; cdr3_aa: CASSMGTSGVGEQYF
j_call: TRBJ2-5; v_call: TRBV5-1; d_call: TRBD2; clone_size: .; cdr3_nt: TGCGCCAGCAGCTTTAGCGGGATTCAGGAGACCCAGTACTTC; cdr3_aa: CASSFSGIQETQYF
j_call: TRBJ1-1; v_call: TRBV18; d_call: .; clone_size: few; cdr3_nt: TGTGCCAGCTCACCAGAGGGGGGTGGTGAAGCTTTCTTT; cdr3_aa: CASSPEGGGEAFF
j_call: TRBJ2-7; v_call: TRBV18; d_call: .; clone_size: few; cdr3_nt: TGTGCCAGCTCTCCCCTCTTTCGGACGGGACCCTACGAGCAGTACTTC; cdr3_aa: CASSPLFRTGPYEQYF
j_call: TRBJ2-7; v_call: TRBV4-2; d_call: TRBD1; clone_size: .; cdr3_nt: TGTGCCAGCAGCTTGGGGACAGACACCTACGAGCAGTACTTC; cdr3_aa: CASSLGTDTYEQYF